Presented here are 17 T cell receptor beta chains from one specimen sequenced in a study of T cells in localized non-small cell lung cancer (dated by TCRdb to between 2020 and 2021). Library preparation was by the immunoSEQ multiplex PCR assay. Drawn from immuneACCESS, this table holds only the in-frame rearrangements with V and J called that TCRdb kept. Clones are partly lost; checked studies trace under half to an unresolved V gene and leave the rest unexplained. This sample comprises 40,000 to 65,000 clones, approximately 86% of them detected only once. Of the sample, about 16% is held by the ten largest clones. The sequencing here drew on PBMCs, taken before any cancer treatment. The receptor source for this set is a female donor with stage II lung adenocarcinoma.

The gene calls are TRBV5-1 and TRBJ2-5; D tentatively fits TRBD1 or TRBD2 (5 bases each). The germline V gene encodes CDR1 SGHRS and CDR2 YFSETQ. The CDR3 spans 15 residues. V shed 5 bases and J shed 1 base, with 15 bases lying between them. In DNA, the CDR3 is TGCGCCAGCAGTCACACCGGGACCCCCCAAGAGACCCAGTACTTC. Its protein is CASSHTGTPQETQYF.

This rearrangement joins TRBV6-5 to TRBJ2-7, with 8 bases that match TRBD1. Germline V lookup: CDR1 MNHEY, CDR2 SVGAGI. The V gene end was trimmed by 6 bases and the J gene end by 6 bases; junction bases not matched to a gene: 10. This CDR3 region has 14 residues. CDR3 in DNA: TGTGCCAGCAGCAGAGGATGGACAGGGATCGAGCAGTACTTC. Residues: CASSRGWTGIEQYF.

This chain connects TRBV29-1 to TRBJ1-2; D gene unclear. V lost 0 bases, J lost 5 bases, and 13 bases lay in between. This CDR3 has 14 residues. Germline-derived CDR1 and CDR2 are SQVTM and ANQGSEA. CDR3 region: CSVEDLRAGYGYTF. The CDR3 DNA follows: TGCAGCGTTGAAGATCTTCGGGCCGGATATGGCTACACCTTC.

The CDR3 sequence: CASSVLQGANEQFF. DNA of the CDR3: TGTGCCAGCAGTGTCCTACAGGGGGCCAATGAGCAGTTCTTC. The chain uses TRBV2 and TRBJ2-1, with 9 bases identical to TRBD1. J was trimmed by 6 bases and V by 4 bases; bases with no gene match: 4. This CDR3 has 14 residues. CDR1 is SNHLY, CDR2 FYNNEI, per germline.

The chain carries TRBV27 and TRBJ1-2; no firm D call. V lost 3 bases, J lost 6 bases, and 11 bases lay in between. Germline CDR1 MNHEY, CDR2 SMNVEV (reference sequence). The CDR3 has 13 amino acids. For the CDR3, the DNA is TGTGCCAGCAGTTTCCTCCCCCAGAATGGCTACACCTTC. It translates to CASSFLPQNGYTF.

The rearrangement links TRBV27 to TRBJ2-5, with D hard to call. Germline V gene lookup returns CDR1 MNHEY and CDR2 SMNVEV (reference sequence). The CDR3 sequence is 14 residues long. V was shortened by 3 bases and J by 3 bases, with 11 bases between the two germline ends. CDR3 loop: CASSFLLAEETQYF. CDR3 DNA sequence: TGTGCCAGCAGTTTTTTGCTTGCGGAAGAGACCCAGTACTTC.

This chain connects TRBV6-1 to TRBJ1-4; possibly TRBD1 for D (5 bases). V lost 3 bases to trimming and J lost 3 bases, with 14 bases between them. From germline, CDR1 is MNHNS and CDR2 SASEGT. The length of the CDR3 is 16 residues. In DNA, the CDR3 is TGTGCCAGCAGTGACTGGGGGGACCTGGCTAATGAAAAACTGTTTTTT. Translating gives CASSDWGDLANEKLFF.

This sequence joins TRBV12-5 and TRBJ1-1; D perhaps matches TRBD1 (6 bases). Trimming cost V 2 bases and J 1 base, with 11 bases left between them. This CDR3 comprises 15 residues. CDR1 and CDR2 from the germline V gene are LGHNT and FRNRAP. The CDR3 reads CASGLPGQSNTEAFF. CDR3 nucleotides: TGTGCTAGTGGTTTGCCCGGACAGTCGAACACTGAAGCTTTCTTT.

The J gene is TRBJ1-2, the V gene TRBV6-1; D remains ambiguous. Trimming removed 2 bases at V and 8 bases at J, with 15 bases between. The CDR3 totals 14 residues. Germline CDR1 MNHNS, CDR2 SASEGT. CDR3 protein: CASSEPGIVKGYTF. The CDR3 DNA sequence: TGTGCCAGCAGTGAACCGGGGATCGTAAAGGGCTACACCTTC.

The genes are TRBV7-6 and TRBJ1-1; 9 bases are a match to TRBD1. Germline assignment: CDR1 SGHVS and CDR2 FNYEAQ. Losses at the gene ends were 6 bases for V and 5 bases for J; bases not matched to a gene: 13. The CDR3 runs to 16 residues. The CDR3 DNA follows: TGTGCCAGCAGTATTCTGGGTTCGACAGGGGGAACTGAAGCTTTCTTT. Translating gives CASSILGSTGGTEAFF.

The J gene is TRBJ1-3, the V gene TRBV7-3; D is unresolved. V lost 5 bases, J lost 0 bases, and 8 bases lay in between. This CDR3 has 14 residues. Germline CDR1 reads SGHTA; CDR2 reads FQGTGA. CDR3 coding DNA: TGTGCCAGCAGCGCAGGTGGCTCTGGAAACACCATATATTTT. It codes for CASSAGGSGNTIYF.

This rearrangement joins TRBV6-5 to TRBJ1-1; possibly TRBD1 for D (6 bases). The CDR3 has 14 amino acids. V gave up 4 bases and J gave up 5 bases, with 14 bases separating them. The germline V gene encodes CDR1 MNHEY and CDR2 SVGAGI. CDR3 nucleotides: TGTGCCAGCAGTTCATGGCAGGGGAGGACTGAAGCTTTCTTT. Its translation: CASSSWQGRTEAFF.

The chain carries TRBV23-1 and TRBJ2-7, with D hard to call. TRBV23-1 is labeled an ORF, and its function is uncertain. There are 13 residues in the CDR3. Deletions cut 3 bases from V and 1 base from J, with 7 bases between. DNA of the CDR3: TGCGCCAGCAGTCAGGGCCTGTCCTACGAGCAGTACTTC. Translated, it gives CASSQGLSYEQYF.

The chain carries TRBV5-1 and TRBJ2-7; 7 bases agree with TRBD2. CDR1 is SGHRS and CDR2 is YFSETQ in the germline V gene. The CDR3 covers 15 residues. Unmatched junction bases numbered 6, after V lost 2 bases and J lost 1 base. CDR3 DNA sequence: TGCGCCAGCAGCTTAGGGACTACACTTTCCTACGAGCAGTACTTC. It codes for CASSLGTTLSYEQYF.

The CDR3 bases are TGTGCCAGCAGTGAAGGAAGATTGGGCTTTAGCAATCAGCCCCAGCATTTT. Its protein product is CASSEGRLGFSNQPQHF. V usage is TRBV2 and J usage is TRBJ1-5; no firm D call. The length of the CDR3 is 17 residues. In germline, CDR1 is SNHLY, CDR2 FYNNEI. Deletions cut 1 base from V and 0 bases from J, with 13 bases between.

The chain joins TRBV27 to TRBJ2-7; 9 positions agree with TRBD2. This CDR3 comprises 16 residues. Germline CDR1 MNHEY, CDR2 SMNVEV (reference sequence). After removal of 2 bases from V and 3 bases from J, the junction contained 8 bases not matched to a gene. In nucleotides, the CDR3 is TGTGCCAGCAGTTTAGGGGCTAGCGGGGCGCTCTACGAGCAGTACTTC. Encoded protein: CASSLGASGALYEQYF.

CDR3 residues: CASSFQGRNTEAFF. The CDR3 DNA reads as TGTGCCAGCAGCTTTCAGGGGAGGAACACTGAAGCTTTCTTT. The gene calls are TRBV5-4 and TRBJ1-1, with D possibly matching TRBD1 (6 bases). The germline V gene has CDR1 SGHNT and CDR2 YYREEE (reference sequence). V was trimmed by 2 bases and J by 1 base, leaving 9 bases between them. The CDR3 sequence is 14 residues long.